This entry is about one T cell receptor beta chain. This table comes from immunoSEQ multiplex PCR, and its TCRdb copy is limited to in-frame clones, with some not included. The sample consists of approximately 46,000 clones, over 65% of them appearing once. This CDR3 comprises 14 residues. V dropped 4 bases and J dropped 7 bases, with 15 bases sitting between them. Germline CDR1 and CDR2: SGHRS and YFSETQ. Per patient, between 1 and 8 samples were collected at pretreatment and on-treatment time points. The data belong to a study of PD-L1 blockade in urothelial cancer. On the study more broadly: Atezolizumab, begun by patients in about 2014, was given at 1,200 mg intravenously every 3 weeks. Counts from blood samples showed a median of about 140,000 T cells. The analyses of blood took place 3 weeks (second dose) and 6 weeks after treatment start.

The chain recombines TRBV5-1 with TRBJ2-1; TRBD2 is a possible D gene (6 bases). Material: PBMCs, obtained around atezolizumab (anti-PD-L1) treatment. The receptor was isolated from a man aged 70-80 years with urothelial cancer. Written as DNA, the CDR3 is TGCGCCAGCAGCGGACTACCCCAGGGTAATGAGCAGTTCTTC. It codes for CASSGLPQGNEQFF.